These 21 T cell receptor beta chains came from one sample sequenced in a study of regulatory T cells in long-lasting Graves disease (dated by TCRdb to 2020 to 2022). The method behind the library was multiplex PCR. These reads were obtained on an Illumina HiSeq 4000. To build TCR beta libraries, CDR3 regions were amplified by Arm-PCR using iRepertoire HTBI primers. The public reads were reanalyzed by TCRdb: fastp trimming at Q25, MiXCR alignment, in-frame beta chains only. Here each entry gathers all rows of one CDR3 protein and keeps the most common genes and DNA. This sample lists approximately 480,000 distinct CDR3 sequences; under 20% were detected once. Together, the top ten hold 12% of the sample. The time point label of this sample denotes: newly diagnosed GD, antithyroid drugs for less than 3 months. For both TCR sequencing and RNA sequencing, RNA was extracted from PBMCs in TRIzol. These sequences were also reported in another study, on T cells in Graves' hyperthyroidism and ophthalmopathy.

This material consisted of peripheral blood mononuclear cells (PBMCs), taken at new diagnosis, from a patient treated with antithyroid drugs. The receptors come from a man aged 40-49 years with Graves disease. Donor details come from another sample of the same person, matched by shared clones.

This clonotype has a count of ten or more. CDR3 sequence: CSAKGTSATDTQYF. CDR3 coding DNA: TGCAGTGCTAAGGGGACTAGCGCCACAGATACGCAGTATTTT. V and J are TRBV20-1 and TRBJ2-3, with 10 positions matching TRBD2. CDR1 is DFQATT and CDR2 is SNEGSKA in the germline V gene (reference sequence). The CDR3 is made up of 14 amino acids. With 4 bases clipped from V and 2 bases from J, the junction kept 3 bases outside the gene matches.

This clonotype was seen at least ten times. V is TRBV7-6 and J is TRBJ2-1; no clear D gene. Germline-derived CDR1 and CDR2 are SGHVS and FNYEAQ. The germline V and J ends were trimmed by 5 bases and 7 bases, with 9 bases remaining between them. This CDR3 region has 12 residues. The CDR3 region has the DNA TGTGCCAGCAGCCAAATAGGGAATGAGCAGTTCTTC. Residues: CASSQIGNEQFF.

This clonotype was observed many times. The chain couples TRBV7-9 to TRBJ1-1, with a tentative D call TRBD1 (6 bases). The V and J ends lost 6 bases and 10 bases respectively, with 15 bases between them. This CDR3 spans 12 amino acids. Per the germline V gene, CDR1 is SEHNR and CDR2 is FQNEAQ (reference sequence). The CDR3 sequence: CASSLQGIGAFF. The CDR3 nucleotides read TGTGCCAGCAGTCTACAGGGAATCGGAGCTTTCTTT.

This clonotype has a handful of counts. The chain recombines TRBV6-5 with TRBJ2-7; D remains ambiguous. With 1 base removed from V and 2 bases from J, the gap between germline ends came to 6 bases. The length of the CDR3 is 13 residues. From germline, CDR1 is MNHEY and CDR2 SVGAGI. The CDR3 sequence: CASSYLAAYEQYF. In DNA, the CDR3 is TGTGCCAGCAGTTACTTGGCAGCCTACGAGCAGTACTTC.

This clonotype showed up just a few times. The V and J genes are TRBV6-1 and TRBJ2-1; D tentatively reads TRBD1 or TRBD2 (5 bases each). Looked up from germline, CDR1 is MNHNS and CDR2 is SASEGT. The germline V and J ends were trimmed by 6 bases and 2 bases, with 14 bases remaining between them. The CDR3 has 15 amino acids. The CDR3 here is CASRDGGGTYNEQFF. CDR3 sequence (DNA): TGTGCCAGCAGGGATGGGGGTGGGACCTACAATGAGCAGTTCTTC.

This clonotype occurred many times. The chain uses TRBV29-1 and TRBJ2-7; tentative D call: TRBD2 (6 bases). Germline V gene sequence: CDR1 SQVTM, CDR2 ANQGSEA. This CDR3 has 13 residues. Trimming cost V 4 bases and J 1 base, with 11 bases left between them. The CDR3 sequence is CSVGHGGSYEQYF. CDR3 DNA sequence: TGCAGCGTTGGACACGGGGGTTCCTACGAGCAGTACTTC.

This clonotype was seen ten or more times. The chain is built from TRBV2 and TRBJ2-2; TRBD2 agrees at 10 bases. Germline CDR1 reads SNHLY; CDR2 reads FYNNEI. The CDR3 runs 17 residues. J lost 2 bases, V lost 3 bases, and 6 bases had no gene match. CDR3 loop: CASSEPGLAINTGELFF. As DNA, the CDR3 is TGTGCCAGCAGTGAGCCGGGACTAGCGATAAACACCGGGGAGCTGTTTTTT.

This clonotype appeared a few times. Given the absence of the conserved phenylalanine or tryptophan at the CDR3 end, a read error is likely. The chain uses TRBV12-3 or TRBV12-4 and TRBJ1-5; D possibly corresponds to TRBD1 (6 bases). The CDR3 consists of 16 residues. V was trimmed by 2 bases and J by 1 base, leaving 12 bases between them. The CDR3 sequence: CASSLNGGGSNQPQHS. The CDR3 coding sequence is TGTGCCAGCAGTTTAAATGGGGGCGGGAGCAATCAGCCCCAGCATTCT.

The sample holds many counts of this clonotype. This sequence joins TRBV15 and TRBJ2-1; 9 nucleotides agree with TRBD2. There are 15 residues in the CDR3. Looked up from germline, CDR1 is LNHNV and CDR2 is YYDKDF (reference sequence). The V and J ends lost 3 bases and 4 bases, in that order; junction bases with no gene match: 4. CDR3 loop: CATSRWLAGYNEQFF. The CDR3 DNA reads as TGTGCCACCAGCAGGTGGCTAGCGGGATACAATGAGCAGTTCTTC.

This clonotype was seen at least ten times. The V gene is TRBV6-1, the J gene TRBJ2-7; TRBD2 aligns across 10 bases. CDR1 and CDR2 from the germline V gene are MNHNS and SASEGT. The CDR3 extends over 15 amino acids. The J segment lost 2 bases and the V segment lost 5 bases, leaving 6 bases of the junction unmatched. The CDR3 DNA is TGTGCCAGCAGTCGGGCTAGCGGGAGTCCCTACGAGCAGTACTTC. Its protein product is CASSRASGSPYEQYF.

In its sample, this clonotype was seen many times. The chain links TRBV6-1 to TRBJ2-7, with a weak D call TRBD2 (5 bases). V shed 6 bases and J shed 4 bases, with 10 bases lying between them. The germline CDR1 and CDR2 sequences are MNHNS and SASEGT. CDR3 size: 12 residues. CDR3 DNA: TGTGCCAGCAGCAAACTAGGGTACGAGCAGTACTTC. Amino acids: CASSKLGYEQYF.

This clonotype has a handful of counts. This sequence joins TRBV20-1 and TRBJ1-2, with 7 bases aligning to TRBD1. V dropped 6 bases and J dropped 5; count of bases not matched to a gene: 12. This CDR3 contains 14 residues. Germline CDR1 and CDR2: DFQATT and SNEGSKA (reference sequence). The CDR3 nucleotides are TGCAGTGCGCAACAGGGGCCGAGGAATTATGGCTACACCTTC. Protein product: CSAQQGPRNYGYTF.

This clonotype was detected many times. The rearrangement uses TRBV12-3 or TRBV12-4 and TRBJ1-1, with a possible D match to TRBD1 (5 bases). V lost 8 bases and J lost 8, with 15 bases in between. This CDR3 has 12 residues. In DNA, the CDR3 is TGTGCCAGCTTGGGACTGGGTCGCGAAGCTTTCTTT. Residues: CASLGLGREAFF.

This clonotype was seen at least ten times. V and J are TRBV28 and TRBJ2-2, with unresolved D. V was clipped by 6 bases and J by 7 bases, with 12 bases between them. Per the germline V gene, CDR1 is MDHEN and CDR2 is SYDVKM. The CDR3 is 13 amino acids. DNA for the CDR3: TGTGCCAGCAGCTGGACGGCCGTCGGGGAGCTGTTTTTT. It is translated as CASSWTAVGELFF.

Many counts were recorded for this clonotype. The chain combines TRBV3-1 with TRBJ2-7, with TRBD2 matching 8 bases. After removal of 4 bases from V and 5 bases from J, the junction contained 10 bases not matched to a gene. Per germline, CDR1 LGHDT and CDR2 YNNKEL (reference sequence). The CDR3 is 15 amino acids. The CDR3 loop is CASSRARERENEQYF. CDR3 DNA: TGTGCCAGCAGCCGAGCTCGGGAGCGGGAGAACGAGCAGTACTTC.

This clonotype has at least ten counts. This chain joins TRBV7-9 and TRBJ2-7; D might be TRBD2 (8 bases). CDR1 and CDR2 from the germline V gene are SEHNR and FQNEAQ (reference sequence). Trimming took 7 bases from V and 6 from J, leaving 16 bases between them. This CDR3 has 13 amino acids. The CDR3 spells CASTGGGLLEQYF. The CDR3 DNA is TGTGCCAGCACGGGAGGGGGCCTACTCGAGCAGTACTTC.

This clonotype was observed many times. J is TRBJ2-5 and V is TRBV12-3 or TRBV12-4; 7 bases are a match to TRBD2. The CDR3 extends over 16 amino acids. Trimming at V came to 6 bases and at J to 2 bases, leaving 12 bases not matched to a gene. CDR3 sequence (DNA): TGTGCCAGCAGCCCGACGGAAGCGGGGATACAAGAGACCCAGTACTTC. Its translation is CASSPTEAGIQETQYF.

This clonotype was found a few times. This chain connects TRBV30 to TRBJ1-1; D remains unclear. The CDR3 length is 16 residues. Trimming shortened V by 3 bases and J by 1 base, and 18 bases separated the two germline ends. Germline V gene sequence: CDR1 GTSNPN, CDR2 SVGIG (reference sequence). The CDR3 DNA sequence: TGTGCCTGGAGGATTTCGGGCAGAGGGAGGAACACTGAAGCTTTCTTT. This sequence encodes CAWRISGRGRNTEAFF.

The chain links TRBV15 to TRBJ2-5; possibly TRBD1 for D (5 bases). Germline V lookup: CDR1 LNHNV, CDR2 YYDKDF (reference sequence). Deletions cut 4 bases from V and 5 bases from J, with 17 bases between. The CDR3 runs 15 residues. The CDR3 coding sequence is TGTGCCACCAGCACTATCTGGACACGAAGGGAGACCCAGTACTTC. Residues: CATSTIWTRRETQYF.

This clonotype was counted a few times. V and J are TRBV9 and TRBJ2-2; 11 bases line up with TRBD2. The CDR3 is 18 amino acids. CDR1 is SGDLS and CDR2 is YYNGEE in the germline V gene. V lost 4 bases and J lost 2; bases outside the gene matches: 10. The CDR3 DNA follows: TGTGCCAGCAGCTCTTCCGTAGCGGGAGGGCCCAACACCGGGGAGCTGTTTTTT. It encodes CASSSSVAGGPNTGELFF.

This chain links TRBV24-1 with TRBJ2-3; possibly TRBD1 for D (6 bases). V lost 4 bases to trimming and J lost 0 bases, with 13 bases between them. CDR3 length: 16 amino acids. Per germline, CDR1 KGHDR and CDR2 SFDVKD. CDR3 sequence reads: CATSDPGTTSTDTQYF. CDR3 DNA: TGTGCCACCAGTGACCCCGGGACAACTAGCACAGATACGCAGTATTTT.